Presented here are 32 T cell receptor beta chains from one specimen sequenced in a study of blood T cell repertoires in COVID-19. Sequencing used immunoSEQ multiplex PCR; TCRdb keeps in-frame clones, though not all of them. This sample has under 200,000 clones, with 88% found just once. Specimen: peripheral blood. The receptors here all came from a man aged 35-49 years with active or convalescent COVID-19.

The rearrangement links TRBV6-5 to TRBJ2-1; D call uncertain. Trimming took 5 bases from V and 4 from J, leaving 9 bases between them. Germline CDR1 MNHEY, CDR2 SVGAGI. This CDR3 comprises 13 residues. The CDR3, as DNA: TGTGCCAGCAGTAGTTGGCAGTACAATGAGCAGTTCTTC. Residues: CASSSWQYNEQFF.

This rearrangement joins TRBV6-5 to TRBJ2-3; a weak D match, TRBD2 (6 bases). Germline CDR1 and CDR2: MNHEY and SVGAGI. Trimming stripped 11 bases from V and 2 bases from J, with 17 bases between. There are 14 residues in the CDR3. The CDR3 bases are TGTGCCGGAGGGCAGGAAGTCCACACAGATACGCAGTATTTT. As protein: CAGGQEVHTDTQYF.

The J gene is TRBJ2-2, the V gene TRBV12-3 or TRBV12-4; D is uncertain. V was cut by 7 bases and J by 4 bases, with 7 bases left in between. This CDR3 contains 12 residues. The CDR3 coding sequence is TGTGCCAGCACCCTTATCACCGGGGAGCTGTTTTTT. This translates into CASTLITGELFF.

The CDR3 coding sequence is TGTGCCAGCAGTCCGGGGGTGGGGAGCAGAGGGGAGCTGTTTTTT. This gives the protein CASSPGVGSRGELFF. This chain links TRBV7-8 with TRBJ2-2; tentatively, D is TRBD2 (6 bases). The CDR3 has 15 residues. Trimming took 6 bases from V and 8 from J, leaving 19 bases between them. Germline assignment: CDR1 SGHVS and CDR2 FQNEAQ.

A single count supports this clone. This chain uses TRBV30 with TRBJ1-4; D gene unclear. The germline gives CDR1 GTSNPN, CDR2 SVGIG (reference sequence). The V end lost 2 bases, the J end lost 1 base, and 8 bases lay between the germline ends. This CDR3 has 14 amino acids. The CDR3, as DNA: TGTGCCTGGAGTCCCGAGGAAACTAATGAAAAACTGTTTTTT. Translated: CAWSPEETNEKLFF.

The V call is TRBV2, the J call TRBJ2-2; TRBD1 is a possible D gene (6 bases). The CDR3 has 15 residues. Germline V gene data show CDR1 as SNHLY and CDR2 as FYNNEI. Trimming shortened V by 9 bases and J by 0 bases, and 14 bases separated the two germline ends. The CDR3 is CASRDTSSNTGELFF. DNA of the CDR3: TGTGCCAGTAGGGACACTTCTTCGAACACCGGGGAGCTGTTTTTT.

The chain employs TRBV6-5 and TRBJ1-5; D is unclear. This CDR3 region has 13 residues. Per germline, CDR1 MNHEY and CDR2 SVGAGI. V was clipped by 8 bases and J by 0 bases, with 8 bases between them. The chain's CDR3 is CASLAGSNQPQHF. CDR3 in DNA: TGTGCCAGCTTGGCAGGTAGCAATCAGCCCCAGCATTTT.

The V and J genes are TRBV7-6 and TRBJ2-1; 7 bases map to TRBD2. The germline V gene has CDR1 SGHVS and CDR2 FNYEAQ. The CDR3 has 17 amino acids. The ends lost 5 bases at V and 6 bases at J; junction bases unmatched: 16. This chain's CDR3 is CASSGPFSRGFANEQFF. CDR3 DNA sequence: TGTGCCAGCAGCGGACCCTTCTCGCGGGGGTTTGCCAATGAGCAGTTCTTC.

The rearrangement links TRBV7-2 to TRBJ2-1; the D gene is possibly TRBD1 (5 bases). V was trimmed by 2 bases and J by 2 bases, leaving 7 bases between them. The CDR3 contains 14 residues. In germline, CDR1 is SGHTA, CDR2 FQGNSA. The CDR3 nucleotides are TGTGCCAGCAGCTTAACAGGCCCCTACAATGAGCAGTTCTTC. This sequence encodes CASSLTGPYNEQFF.

The chain employs TRBV6-5 and TRBJ2-7; D perhaps matches TRBD2 (5 bases). V shed 2 bases and J shed 6 bases, with 20 bases lying between them. The length of the CDR3 is 16 residues. Germline V gene data show CDR1 as MNHEY and CDR2 as SVGAGI. The CDR3 bases are TGTGCCAGCAGTTACGCAAGCCTCAGTGGGAGTTCCGAGCAGTACTTC. It specifies CASSYASLSGSSEQYF.

This clone has more than one count but fewer than ten. The chain employs TRBV11-2 and TRBJ1-2, with D perhaps TRBD1 (5 bases). V was cut by 4 bases and J by 3 bases, with 15 bases left in between. The CDR3 contains 15 residues. The V gene's germline CDR1 is SGHAT and CDR2 FQNNGV. This CDR3 is CASSSLSDRDYGYTF. In nucleotides, the CDR3 is TGTGCCAGCAGCTCACTATCAGACAGAGACTATGGCTACACCTTC.

The chain carries TRBV28 and TRBJ2-2; unclear D gene. Germline CDR1 and CDR2: MDHEN and SYDVKM. CDR3 size: 13 residues. Between the trimmed V and J ends, which lost 10 bases and 4 bases, there was a span of 13 bases. The CDR3 coding sequence is TGTGCCACCCACTCAGGTACCACCGGGGAGCTGTTTTTT. It specifies CATHSGTTGELFF.

A single count supports this clone. This rearrangement joins TRBV7-2 to TRBJ1-4; 7 nucleotides align to TRBD1. V lost 3 bases, J lost 5 bases, and 6 bases stayed unmatched. This CDR3 is 15 amino acids long. Germline assignment: CDR1 SGHTA and CDR2 FQGNSA. The CDR3 here is CASSLGQTRNEKLFF. The CDR3 coding sequence is TGTGCCAGCAGCTTGGGACAGACCAGGAATGAAAAACTGTTTTTT.

The chain combines TRBV29-1 with TRBJ1-2, with 7 bases fitting TRBD1. The J segment lost 4 bases and the V segment lost 3 bases, leaving 14 bases of the junction unmatched. Per germline, CDR1 SQVTM and CDR2 ANQGSEA. This CDR3 spans 16 amino acids. The CDR3: CSVDRQGSGGTYGYTF. CDR3 coding DNA: TGCAGCGTTGACCGACAGGGTAGTGGGGGCACCTATGGCTACACCTTC. The variable domain in full, with the rest retrieved from reference TRBV29-1 and TRBJ1-2, is SAVISQKPSRDICQRGTSLTIQCQVDSQVTMMFWYRQQPGQSLTLIATANQGSEATYESGFVIDKFPISRPNLTFSTLTVSNMSPEDSSIYLCSVDRQGSGGTYGYTFGSGTRLTVV.

J is TRBJ2-2 and V is TRBV7-9; the D gene is possibly TRBD2 (6 bases). V was trimmed by 0 bases and J by 5 bases, leaving 10 bases between them. From germline, CDR1 is SEHNR and CDR2 FQNEAQ (reference sequence). The length of the CDR3 is 15 residues. CDR3 in amino acids: CASSLAGGRTGELFF. CDR3 nucleotide sequence: TGTGCCAGCAGCTTAGCGGGAGGACGGACCGGGGAGCTGTTTTTT.

The CDR3 DNA reads TGTGCCAGTAGTTCCTCCCTTCCACCAGGGTTAACTAATGAAAAACTGTTTTTT. This translates into CASSSSLPPGLTNEKLFF. V and J are TRBV19 and TRBJ1-4, with a weak D call TRBD1 (5 bases). The CDR3 covers 18 residues. V was cut by 5 bases and J by 1 base, with 20 bases left in between. In germline, CDR1 is LNHDA, CDR2 SQIVND (reference sequence).

This clone appeared a single time. V is TRBV13 and J is TRBJ2-1; D is perhaps TRBD2 (6 bases). Trimming took 1 base from V and 5 from J, leaving 18 bases between them. CDR3 size: 17 residues. Germline CDR1 and CDR2: PRHDT and FYEKMQ (reference sequence). CDR3: CASSLDSGPGKDNEQFF. Here the CDR3 DNA reads TGTGCCAGCAGCTTAGATAGCGGCCCGGGGAAAGACAATGAGCAGTTCTTC.

The chain couples TRBV7-9 to TRBJ1-4; unclear D gene. The V end was cut by 5 bases, the J end by 6 bases, with 7 bases between. CDR1 and CDR2 (germline): SEHNR, FQNEAQ (reference sequence). The CDR3 runs to 12 residues. The CDR3 reads CASSLFDEKLFF. The DNA for the CDR3 is TGTGCCAGCAGCCTCTTTGATGAAAAACTGTTTTTT.

The chain employs TRBV5-1 and TRBJ1-4; 8 bases match TRBD1. The CDR3 sequence is 16 residues long. J gave up 2 bases and V 4 bases, and 7 bases lay outside the gene matches. Germline loops: CDR1 SGHRS, CDR2 YFSETQ. CDR3 protein: CASSMSTGGTNEKLFF. In DNA, the CDR3 is TGCGCCAGCAGCATGTCAACAGGGGGGACTAATGAAAAACTGTTTTTT.

The rearrangement joins TRBV6-6 to TRBJ2-2, with 7 bases matching TRBD1. The CDR3 is 15 amino acids. Germline V gene data show CDR1 as MNHNY and CDR2 as SVGAGI (reference sequence). The J segment lost 3 bases and the V segment lost 0 bases, leaving 1 base of the junction unmatched. The CDR3 DNA reads as TGTGCCAGCAGTTACTCCAGGGGGTACACCGGGGAGCTGTTTTTT. This sequence encodes CASSYSRGYTGELFF.

The chain employs TRBV28 and TRBJ1-4; 7 bases line up with TRBD1. Germline V gene lookup returns CDR1 MDHEN and CDR2 SYDVKM. The CDR3 loop spans 15 amino acids. Unmatched junction bases numbered 4, after V lost 2 bases and J lost 4 bases. The CDR3 reads CASSLPDRDNEKLFF. The CDR3 DNA reads TGTGCCAGCAGTTTACCCGACAGGGATAATGAAAAACTGTTTTTT.

This clone has just a few counts. The V and J genes are TRBV28 and TRBJ2-3, with 9 bases that match TRBD2. The ends lost 3 bases at V and 8 bases at J; junction bases unmatched: 15. CDR3 length equals 17 residues. Per germline, CDR1 MDHEN and CDR2 SYDVKM. The CDR3 DNA reads TGTGCCAGCAGTTTGGTCTCCTATGTAGCGGGAGAGGGTACGCAGTATTTT. Its protein product is CASSLVSYVAGEGTQYF.

The rearrangement links TRBV19 to TRBJ2-2, with TRBD1 matching over 8 bases. Germline V gene sequence: CDR1 LNHDA, CDR2 SQIVND (reference sequence). The CDR3 length is 16 residues. The V gene end was trimmed by 4 bases and the J gene end by 5 bases; junction bases not matched to a gene: 9. The CDR3 DNA is TGTGCCAGTAGTAAAAAGACAGGGGCGACGACCGGGGAGCTGTTTTTT. This translates into CASSKKTGATTGELFF. Using reference TRBV19 and TRBJ2-2 for the parts outside the CDR3, the full variable domain is DGGITQSPKYLFRKEGQNVTLSCEQNLNHDAMYWYRQDPGQGLRLIYYSQIVNDFQKGDIAEGYSVSREKKESFPLTVTSAQKNPTAFYLCASSKKTGATTGELFFGEGSRLTVL.

The chain employs TRBV13 and TRBJ2-7; D gene unclear. The germline V gene encodes CDR1 PRHDT and CDR2 FYEKMQ (reference sequence). The CDR3 contains 13 residues. Trimming shortened V by 0 bases and J by 3 bases, and 6 bases separated the two germline ends. The CDR3 bases are TGTGCCAGCAGCTTAGGCGTCAGCTACGAGCAGTACTTC. Its protein product is CASSLGVSYEQYF.

The chain is built from TRBV7-2 and TRBJ1-5; a possible D gene is TRBD1 (6 bases). Germline V CDR1 and CDR2: SGHTA, FQGNSA. V was cut by 1 base and J by 7 bases, with 14 bases left in between. The CDR3 consists of 15 residues. The DNA of the CDR3 is TGTGCCAGCAGCTTAGGACAGGTGCCAAGCCAGCCCCAGCATTTT. Its translation is CASSLGQVPSQPQHF. The full variable domain, rest sourced from reference TRBV7-2 and TRBJ1-5, is GAGVSQSPSNKVTEKGKDVELRCDPISGHTALYWYRQSLGQGLEFLIYFQGNSAPDKSGLPSDRFSAERTGGSVSTLTIQRTQQEDSAVYLCASSLGQVPSQPQHFGDGTRLSIL.

J is TRBJ1-2 and V is TRBV6-5; D possibly corresponds to TRBD1 (5 bases). The CDR3 is 16 residues long. CDR1 is MNHEY, CDR2 SVGAGI, per germline. V was trimmed by 2 bases and J by 4 bases, leaving 17 bases between them. CDR3: CASSYQGAGTSYGYTF. CDR3 DNA sequence: TGTGCCAGCAGTTACCAGGGTGCAGGTACCAGCTATGGCTACACCTTC.

The rearrangement uses TRBV15 and TRBJ1-3, with D uncertain. The CDR3 is 16 amino acids. The germline V gene has CDR1 LNHNV and CDR2 YYDKDF (reference sequence). V lost 7 bases and J 0 bases, leaving 16 bases between the germline ends. In DNA, the CDR3 is TGTGCCACCACCGCGGCTCGAAGGAGCTCTGGAAACACCATATATTTT. It codes for CATTAARRSSGNTIYF.

The chain recombines TRBV7-3 with TRBJ2-3; TRBD2 might be the D (5 bases). The CDR3 totals 17 residues. Per germline, CDR1 SGHTA and CDR2 FQGTGA. Trimming took 6 bases from V and 2 from J, leaving 21 bases between them. The CDR3 DNA sequence: TGTGCCAGCAGTCCTAGCCTACACAGTGACAACACAGATACGCAGTATTTT. Encoded protein: CASSPSLHSDNTDTQYF.

J is TRBJ1-4 and V is TRBV12-5, with D possibly being TRBD1 (6 bases). Germline V gene data show CDR1 as LGHNT and CDR2 as FRNRAP. This CDR3 spans 16 amino acids. V was cut by 6 bases and J by 0 bases, with 14 bases left in between. The CDR3 coding sequence is TGTGCTAGTGGCTACAGGGTAACTGCAACTAATGAAAAACTGTTTTTT. This sequence encodes CASGYRVTATNEKLFF.

The chain employs TRBV5-1 and TRBJ1-1, with a weak D call TRBD1 (6 bases). Germline CDR1 and CDR2: SGHRS and YFSETQ. Between the trimmed V and J ends, which lost 4 bases and 0 bases, there was a span of 16 bases. CDR3 length: 16 residues. CDR3 amino acids: CASSPKGGGVNTEAFF. Here the CDR3 DNA reads TGCGCCAGCAGCCCCAAAGGCGGGGGCGTGAACACTGAAGCTTTCTTT. Looking up the rest from reference TRBV5-1 and TRBJ1-1 gives the full variable domain: KAGVTQTPRYLIKTRGQQVTLSCSPISGHRSVSWYQQTPGQGLQFLFEYFSETQRNKGNFPGRFSGRQFSNSRSEMNVSTLELGDSALYLCASSPKGGGVNTEAFFGQGTRLTVV.

This clone came up once. The chain uses TRBV7-6 and TRBJ2-7, with TRBD1 identical over 7 bases. The V segment lost 4 bases and the J segment 1 base; nucleotides outside the gene matches: 10. CDR1 is SGHVS, CDR2 FNYEAQ, per germline. The CDR3 spans 16 residues. The CDR3, as DNA: TGTGCCAGCAGCTCCCTCCGGGCAGGGGGTTCCTACGAGCAGTACTTC. Its translation is CASSSLRAGGSYEQYF.

The V call is TRBV6-5, the J call TRBJ1-4; no clear D. This CDR3 has 15 amino acids. CDR1 is MNHEY and CDR2 is SVGAGI in the germline V gene. Trimming left V 6 bases short and J 3 bases short, with 14 bases between. The chain's CDR3 is CASSSEAGSNEKLFF. The CDR3, as DNA: TGTGCCAGCAGCTCCGAGGCGGGTTCTAATGAAAAACTGTTTTTT.